Following are 28 T cell receptor beta chains from one sample sequenced in a study of T-cell reconstitution after alpha-beta-depleted transplantation in children (TCRdb year 2016). The library was generated by PCR. The sequencer was an Illumina HiSeq 2500. Molecular barcoding was employed in the preparation of TCR libraries, with unique molecular identifiers being used to normalize TCRbeta repertoire quantification. TCRdb reprocessing: public reads trimmed at Q25 with fastp, clones called with MiXCR, in-frame beta chains kept. Records with the same CDR3 protein are collapsed into one entry carrying the most frequent genes and DNA. Present in this sample are about 300,000 distinct CDR3 sequences, around 10% of which were seen just once. Together, the top ten hold over 6% of the sample. What the treatment or condition label conveys for this sample: allogeneic hematopoietic cell transplantation with graft depleted of TCRalphabeta T cells and CD19 B cells.

The sequenced sample was PBMCs, obtained before TCRalphabeta/CD19-depleted stem cell transplant. The receptor source for this set is a boy in the first two years of life with acute myeloid leukemia, due to receive a stem cell transplant.

This clonotype was counted ten times or more. This chain uses TRBV6-5 with TRBJ2-2; TRBD2 aligns across 16 bases. Per germline, CDR1 MNHEY and CDR2 SVGAGI. There are 21 residues in the CDR3. Germline trimming cut 2 bases from V and 0 bases from J; bases unmatched to any gene: 9. CDR3 sequence (DNA): TGTGCCAGCAGTTACGCCCCAGGGGGGACTAGCGGGAGGGCGAACACCGGGGAGCTGTTTTTT. Translated: CASSYAPGGTSGRANTGELFF.

This clonotype was counted at least ten times. V usage is TRBV5-1 and J usage is TRBJ2-2; D gene unclear. Per the germline V gene, CDR1 is SGHRS and CDR2 is YFSETQ. Deletions cut 1 base from V and 6 bases from J, with 16 bases between. The CDR3 runs to 16 residues. The CDR3 DNA is TGCGCCAGCAGCTTGTCCGGGCTGAGGTTTTCCGGGGAGCTGTTTTTT. Its protein is CASSLSGLRFSGELFF.

This clonotype was seen ten or more times. The chain is built from TRBV7-9 and TRBJ2-3; D perhaps matches TRBD2 (5 bases). V shed 2 bases and J shed 1 base, with 7 bases lying between them. CDR1 and CDR2 (germline): SEHNR, FQNEAQ (reference sequence). The CDR3 sequence is 14 residues long. In DNA, the CDR3 is TGTGCCAGCAGCTTACATAGCGGCACAGATACGCAGTATTTT. Encoded protein: CASSLHSGTDTQYF.

A remark on this clonotype: A read error may explain this, as a much larger clone is one base away. The V and J genes are TRBV29-1 and TRBJ2-5, with 7 bases matching TRBD1. The CDR3 runs 12 residues. Per germline, CDR1 SQVTM and CDR2 ANQGSEA. CDR3 protein: CNARTGVETQYF. The CDR3 bases are TGCAACGCCCGGACAGGTGTGGAGACCCAGTACTTC.

This clonotype was recorded many times. This chain joins TRBV12-3 or TRBV12-4 and TRBJ1-1; 9 nucleotides agree with TRBD1. V was clipped by 7 bases and J by 4 bases; unmatched bases: 4. The CDR3 totals 13 residues. The CDR3 here is CASTWDRVTEAFF. Here the CDR3 DNA reads TGTGCCAGCACCTGGGACAGGGTCACTGAAGCTTTCTTT.

This clonotype was seen at least ten times. The chain combines TRBV29-1 with TRBJ2-7, with TRBD2 matching over 7 bases. With 0 bases clipped from V and 3 bases from J, the junction kept 8 bases outside the gene matches. Germline loops: CDR1 SQVTM, CDR2 ANQGSEA. The CDR3 covers 15 residues. The DNA of the CDR3 is TGCAGCGTTGAAGATCAGAGGGAGGGCTTCTACGAGCAGTACTTC. It codes for CSVEDQREGFYEQYF.

This clonotype was detected ten times or more. This chain links TRBV7-9 with TRBJ2-7; TRBD1 aligns across 8 bases. This CDR3 region has 15 residues. Unmatched junction bases numbered 8, after V lost 5 bases and J lost 2 bases. Germline CDR1 and CDR2: SEHNR and FQNEAQ (reference sequence). The CDR3, as DNA: TGTGCCAGCAGCCCTCCCGGGACAGGACCCTACGAGCAGTACTTC. Its protein is CASSPPGTGPYEQYF.

Many counts were recorded for this clonotype. V and J are TRBV5-6 and TRBJ1-1; possible D gene TRBD1, 6 bases. Trimming cost V 1 base and J 3 bases, with 10 bases left between them. This CDR3 contains 14 residues. From germline, CDR1 is SGHDT and CDR2 YYEEEE. In DNA, the CDR3 is TGTGCCAGCAGCTTGAGGGGGTTGGACACTGAAGCTTTCTTT. Residues: CASSLRGLDTEAFF.

The table lists this clonotype with many counts. The chain carries TRBV11-2 and TRBJ2-1, with TRBD1 as a possible D gene (6 bases). Deletions cut 5 bases from V and 4 bases from J, with 18 bases between. CDR1 SGHAT and CDR2 FQNNGV come from the germline V gene. The CDR3 has 16 residues. CDR3 nucleotides: TGTGCCAGCAGCGATGAACCAGGGGCGGAGTACAATGAGCAGTTCTTC. Its protein product is CASSDEPGAEYNEQFF.

This clonotype was observed at least ten times. The chain recombines TRBV12-3 or TRBV12-4 with TRBJ1-5, with TRBD1 as a possible D gene (6 bases). Deletions cut 1 base from V and 2 bases from J, with 12 bases between. This CDR3 is 16 amino acids long. CDR3 DNA: TGTGCCAGCAGTTTAGAGTCAGGGGCGGGCAATCAGCCCCAGCATTTT. Translation: CASSLESGAGNQPQHF.

The table lists this clonotype with a few counts. This chain uses TRBV7-3 with TRBJ2-3, with 8 bases that match TRBD1. The CDR3 sequence is 15 residues long. V dropped 3 bases and J dropped 1; count of bases not matched to a gene: 3. Per the germline V gene, CDR1 is SGHTA and CDR2 is FQGTGA. The CDR3 spells CASSLTGVGTDTQYF. The CDR3 nucleotides are TGTGCCAGCAGCTTGACAGGGGTGGGCACAGATACGCAGTATTTT.

This clonotype appeared a few times. V is TRBV7-8 and J is TRBJ1-5, with 10 positions matching TRBD1. The CDR3 sequence is 15 residues long. CDR1 and CDR2 from the germline V gene are SGHVS and FQNEAQ. V trimming: 6 bases; J trimming: 2 bases; junction bases outside the gene matches: 4. The CDR3 loop reads CASSTGTGGNQPQHF. For the CDR3, the DNA is TGTGCCAGCAGTACCGGGACAGGGGGCAATCAGCCCCAGCATTTT.

At least ten counts were recorded for this clonotype. The V and J genes are TRBV28 and TRBJ2-2, with 14 bases fitting TRBD2. The V segment lost 3 bases and the J segment 5 bases; nucleotides outside the gene matches: 8. The CDR3 spans 18 residues. Germline CDR1 and CDR2: MDHEN and SYDVKM. The CDR3 spells CASSFFGLAGGDTGELFF. CDR3 nucleotides: TGTGCCAGCAGTTTCTTCGGACTAGCGGGGGGTGATACCGGGGAGCTGTTTTTT.

This clonotype was seen more than once but under ten times. The chain joins TRBV2 to TRBJ1-6, with unresolved D. Germline assignment: CDR1 SNHLY and CDR2 FYNNEI. Trimming removed 4 bases from V and 0 bases from J, with 4 bases in between. The length of the CDR3 is 14 residues. The CDR3 bases are TGTGCCAGCAGTGGGGGCTCCTATAATTCACCCCTCCACTTT. This encodes CASSGGSYNSPLHF.

This clonotype was seen at least ten times. The chain couples TRBV12-3 or TRBV12-4 to TRBJ2-4; 8 nucleotides match TRBD1. The CDR3 is made up of 13 amino acids. After removal of 6 bases from V and 6 bases from J, the junction contained 4 bases not matched to a gene. For the CDR3, the DNA is TGTGCCAGCAGCTCAGGGGGCATAAACATTCAGTACTTC. It specifies CASSSGGINIQYF.

This clonotype occurred many times. The chain is built from TRBV6-1 and TRBJ1-2; maybe TRBD1 (5 bases). This CDR3 is built from 15 residues. The germline gives CDR1 MNHNS, CDR2 SASEGT. V lost 2 bases, J lost 0 bases, and 10 bases lay in between. The CDR3 DNA is TGTGCCAGCAGTGAAAGGCAGGGAACTAACTATGGCTACACCTTC. Amino acids: CASSERQGTNYGYTF.

This chain connects TRBV7-2 to TRBJ1-2; 7 positions match TRBD1. The germline V gene encodes CDR1 SGHTA and CDR2 FQGNSA. With V trimmed by 5 bases and J by 4 bases, 7 bases remained unmatched. The CDR3 is made up of 14 amino acids. As DNA, the CDR3 is TGTGCCAGCAGCGTGGGACAGCGCTTCTATGGCTACACCTTC. Protein product: CASSVGQRFYGYTF.

The J gene is TRBJ2-7, the V gene TRBV7-9, with a possible D match to TRBD2 (6 bases). Germline V gene lookup returns CDR1 SEHNR and CDR2 FQNEAQ (reference sequence). Trimming stripped 1 base from V and 7 bases from J, with 17 bases between. The CDR3 has 15 amino acids. The CDR3 loop reads CASSLGPYEGGEQYF. The CDR3 coding sequence is TGTGCCAGCAGCTTAGGACCGTATGAGGGAGGAGAGCAGTACTTC.

The table lists this clonotype with many counts. The chain employs TRBV6-2 or TRBV6-3 and TRBJ2-1, with 11 bases matching TRBD1. CDR1 and CDR2 from the germline V gene are MNHEY and SVGEGT. The V gene end was trimmed by 5 bases and the J gene end by 8 bases; junction bases not matched to a gene: 8. CDR3 size: 15 residues. Here the CDR3 reads CASSPLDRGPDEQFF. CDR3 DNA: TGTGCCAGCAGTCCCTTGGACAGGGGGCCCGATGAGCAGTTCTTC.

Turning to this clonotype: Being one base from a much bigger clone, this may be a read error. The chain uses TRBV3-1 and TRBJ2-7; 9 nucleotides match TRBD1. Per the germline V gene, CDR1 is LGHDT and CDR2 is YNNKEL (reference sequence). The CDR3 consists of 16 residues. In DNA, the CDR3 is TGTGCCGGCAGCCAGGGAACAGGGGGCCAATTCCACGAGCAGTACTTC. Translation gives CAGSQGTGGQFHEQYF.

This clonotype was detected ten times or more. J is TRBJ2-3 and V is TRBV3-1; D is undetermined. CDR3 length equals 11 residues. Looked up from germline, CDR1 is LGHDT and CDR2 is YNNKEL (reference sequence). Trimming took 4 bases from V and 5 from J, leaving 4 bases between them. CDR3 in amino acids: CASSRGDTQYF. The DNA for the CDR3 is TGTGCCAGCAGCCGGGGAGATACGCAGTATTTT.

About this clonotype: Given a much more abundant clone one base away, this may be a read error. The chain employs TRBV24-1 and TRBJ2-1, with D tentatively TRBD1 or TRBD2 (5 bases each). In germline, CDR1 is KGHDR, CDR2 SFDVKD. The CDR3 runs to 14 residues. The CDR3 here is CAISDGTSYNEQFF. The CDR3 nucleotides are TGTGCCATCAGTGACGGGACGTCCTACAATGAGCAGTTCTTC.

The chain joins TRBV2 to TRBJ2-4; D not resolved. The ends were cut back, 0 bases at V and 6 bases at J, with 3 bases in the middle. This CDR3 is built from 12 residues. Germline-derived CDR1 and CDR2 are SNHLY and FYNNEI. Written as DNA, the CDR3 is TGTGCCAGCAGTGAAGCTATAAACATTCAGTACTTC. Encoded protein: CASSEAINIQYF.

This clonotype appeared a few times. CDR3 coding DNA: TGTGCCAGCAGTGCGTGGGGTCAGGGTCAAGAGACCCAGTACTTC. Translation: CASSAWGQGQETQYF. This chain uses TRBV6-1 with TRBJ2-5, with D maybe TRBD1 (5 bases). The CDR3 is 15 amino acids. Per germline, CDR1 MNHNS and CDR2 SASEGT. V was clipped by 4 bases and J by 2 bases, with 14 bases between them.

This clonotype was counted ten times or more. The V call is TRBV6-5, the J call TRBJ1-1, with TRBD1 matching 8 bases. V was clipped by 2 bases and J by 4 bases; unmatched bases: 9. CDR1 and CDR2 from the germline V gene are MNHEY and SVGAGI. The CDR3 consists of 16 residues. This chain's CDR3 is CASSYLRTGSSTEAFF. Written as DNA, the CDR3 is TGTGCCAGCAGTTACCTCCGGACAGGGAGCTCCACTGAAGCTTTCTTT.

Many counts were recorded for this clonotype. The chain recombines TRBV7-8 with TRBJ2-3, with 8 nucleotides matching TRBD2. The CDR3 consists of 15 residues. Germline CDR1 is SGHVS and CDR2 is FQNEAQ. V shed 2 bases and J 2 bases; nucleotides not matched to a gene: 3. DNA for the CDR3: TGTGCCAGCAGCTTACGAGCGGGGGCCACAGATACGCAGTATTTT. Amino acid sequence: CASSLRAGATDTQYF. Using reference TRBV7-8 and TRBJ2-3 for the parts outside the CDR3, the full variable domain is GAGVSQSPRYKVAKRGQDVALRCDPISGHVSLFWYQQALGQGPEFLTYFQNEAQLDKSGLPSDRFFAERPEGSVSTLKIQRTQQEDSAVYLCASSLRAGATDTQYFGPGTRLTVL.

This clonotype was seen repeatedly, ten times or more. The V and J genes are TRBV12-5 and TRBJ1-5, with 9 positions matching TRBD1. The germline CDR1 and CDR2 sequences are LGHNT and FRNRAP. The V gene end was trimmed by 0 bases and the J gene end by 6 bases; junction bases not matched to a gene: 6. The CDR3 length is 16 residues. CDR3 bases: TGTGCTAGTGGTTTGGTAAAGGGACAGGGAGGTCAGCCCCAGCATTTT. Amino acid sequence: CASGLVKGQGGQPQHF.

This clonotype was detected ten times or more. The chain carries TRBV12-3 or TRBV12-4 and TRBJ1-3; TRBD1 is a possible D gene (5 bases). This CDR3 has 15 amino acids. Trimming removed 6 bases from V and 0 bases from J, with 12 bases in between. This chain's CDR3 is CASRTGTASGNTIYF. The CDR3, as DNA: TGTGCCAGCAGAACCGGGACTGCCTCTGGAAACACCATATATTTT.